The rows below give T cell receptor beta chains drawn from one sample of a study of vaccination and CD4 T cells after COVID-19. For these receptors, no antigen is known. A single record per CDR3 protein comes from TCRdb applying MiXCR to the PCR reads. The table shows some 20,000 distinct CDR3 sequences, with 40% occurring only once. The sequencing used CD4+ T cells from blood, cultured in vitro, collected after SARS-CoV-2 vaccination. These receptors all stem from a human donor who had recovered from COVID-19. The CDR3 runs from the conserved cysteine through the conserved F or W. Fields, in order: V gene, J gene, CDR3 protein.

V gene: TRBV4-1; J gene: TRBJ2-1; CDR3 protein: CASSQGNEQFF
V gene: TRBV6-1; J gene: TRBJ1-5; CDR3 protein: CASRDRGDNQPQHF
V gene: TRBV6-5; J gene: TRBJ1-4; CDR3 protein: CASSSRRVVEKLFF
V gene: TRBV6-1; J gene: TRBJ2-4; CDR3 protein: CASSTDRAGAKNIQYF
V gene: TRBV20-1; J gene: TRBJ2-5; CDR3 protein: CSALRAGGETQYF
V gene: TRBV6-2/TRBV6-3; J gene: TRBJ1-1; CDR3 protein: CASRQGTEAFF
V gene: TRBV20-1; J gene: TRBJ2-1; CDR3 protein: CSASVYGASEQFF
V gene: TRBV20-1; J gene: TRBJ1-5; CDR3 protein: CSASAGPQPQHF
V gene: TRBV6-1; J gene: TRBJ1-2; CDR3 protein: CASSEGVGSYGYTF
V gene: TRBV2; J gene: TRBJ2-7; CDR3 protein: CASSEARGGSAEQYF
V gene: TRBV27; J gene: TRBJ2-1; CDR3 protein: CASSPSGLYNEQFF
V gene: TRBV28; J gene: TRBJ1-1; CDR3 protein: CASSLWGGNTEAFF
V gene: TRBV5-4; J gene: TRBJ1-1; CDR3 protein: CASSFARGMNTEAFF
V gene: TRBV20-1; J gene: TRBJ2-7; CDR3 protein: CSAAHGTGPYEQYF
V gene: TRBV27; J gene: TRBJ2-5; CDR3 protein: CASSFQREETQYF
V gene: TRBV24-1; J gene: TRBJ2-1; CDR3 protein: CATSDFGHRGKFF
V gene: TRBV29-1; J gene: TRBJ1-1; CDR3 protein: CSVAVRVNTEAFF
V gene: TRBV20-1; J gene: TRBJ1-3; CDR3 protein: CSAPDGSGNTIYF
V gene: TRBV12-3/TRBV12-4; J gene: TRBJ1-4; CDR3 protein: CASSPNTEKLFF
V gene: TRBV28; J gene: TRBJ1-1; CDR3 protein: CASINSGERAFF
V gene: TRBV6-4; J gene: TRBJ1-2; CDR3 protein: CASSLECRGYTF
V gene: TRBV19; J gene: TRBJ2-3; CDR3 protein: CASSKAGVGTDTQYF
V gene: TRBV6-1; J gene: TRBJ1-2; CDR3 protein: CASSQMRGVLGGYTF
V gene: TRBV28; J gene: TRBJ2-7; CDR3 protein: CATTKQGLAGDQYF
V gene: TRBV7-2; J gene: TRBJ1-2; CDR3 protein: CASSLVTRSYGYTF
V gene: TRBV6-1; J gene: TRBJ1-5; CDR3 protein: CASSGLAGTGGDQPQRF
V gene: TRBV6-1; J gene: TRBJ1-5; CDR3 protein: CASVQNSNQPQHF
V gene: TRBV28; J gene: TRBJ2-1; CDR3 protein: CAGTSGRGDEQFF
V gene: TRBV6-2/TRBV6-3; J gene: TRBJ1-5; CDR3 protein: CASSYLPTPVSNQPQHF
V gene: TRBV24-1; J gene: TRBJ2-2; CDR3 protein: CATRGQGANTGEPFF
V gene: TRBV28; J gene: TRBJ1-1; CDR3 protein: CASSLDARVNTEAFF
V gene: TRBV2; J gene: TRBJ2-7; CDR3 protein: CASILTPGGYYEQYF
V gene: TRBV6-1; J gene: TRBJ2-5; CDR3 protein: CASRSQGRETQYF
V gene: TRBV7-2; J gene: TRBJ2-7; CDR3 protein: CASSPTGTGAYEQYF
V gene: TRBV5-1; J gene: TRBJ2-7; CDR3 protein: CASSPFSGTFSYEQYF
V gene: TRBV5-4; J gene: TRBJ2-2; CDR3 protein: CASSLVQGNTGELFF
V gene: TRBV19; J gene: TRBJ2-3; CDR3 protein: CASNSGLGSADTQYF
V gene: TRBV20-1; J gene: TRBJ2-1; CDR3 protein: CSAERASGRDEQFF
V gene: TRBV6-4; J gene: TRBJ1-2; CDR3 protein: CASSPGTANYGYTF
V gene: TRBV7-3; J gene: TRBJ1-2; CDR3 protein: CASSLTGGLDGYTF
V gene: TRBV4-3; J gene: TRBJ2-5; CDR3 protein: CASSQDGNGLAGETQYF
V gene: TRBV28; J gene: TRBJ2-5; CDR3 protein: CASSGTGRETQYF
V gene: TRBV20-1; J gene: TRBJ2-7; CDR3 protein: CSARPGLAGGGYEQYF
V gene: TRBV6-2/TRBV6-3; J gene: TRBJ2-1; CDR3 protein: CASSPSGRSNEQFF
V gene: TRBV28; J gene: TRBJ2-1; CDR3 protein: CASRAGQGGYNEQFF
V gene: TRBV7-9; J gene: TRBJ1-1; CDR3 protein: CASSLRGTGDTEAFF
V gene: TRBV10-1; J gene: TRBJ1-1; CDR3 protein: CAGPRTGTPWGAAFF
V gene: TRBV6-2/TRBV6-3; J gene: TRBJ2-5; CDR3 protein: CASSGGSGETQYF
V gene: TRBV20-1; J gene: TRBJ2-4; CDR3 protein: CSALRGAGWGDIQYF
V gene: TRBV7-9; J gene: TRBJ2-7; CDR3 protein: CASSRDPAYEQYF
V gene: TRBV20-1; J gene: TRBJ1-6; CDR3 protein: CSARDKKGTGHSPLHF